This T cell receptor beta chain is drawn from a study of early T cells in non-severe SARS-CoV-2 infection. Study context: Sequenced material consisted of bulk RNA (from unsorted whole blood), and chains were unpaired. Findings and caveats of the study: VDJdb-based annotation leaned toward anti-spike CD8 responses and missed private and CD4 specificities.

As part of library construction, unique molecular identifiers were attached to individual cDNA molecules. TCRdb reanalysed the 5' RACE reads using MiXCR and keeps one entry per CDR3 protein. The table includes over 100,000 distinct CDR3 sequences, about an eighth detected once. Trimming removed 5 bases from V and 4 bases from J; junction bases left unmatched: 5. Germline loops: CDR1 MNHEY, CDR2 SVGAGI. This CDR3 region has 14 residues. In the case of this clonotype: Its antigen is not known.

The sequence derives from an adult who was a healthcare worker with PCR-confirmed SARS-CoV-2 infection or an uninfected control (not recorded which). The chain links TRBV6-5 to TRBJ2-5, with 9 bases that match TRBD1. The sequenced sample consisted of whole blood. This chain's CDR3 is CASSQTGGRETQYF. CDR3 in DNA: TGTGCCAGCAGTCAGACAGGGGGTAGAGAGACCCAGTACTTC.